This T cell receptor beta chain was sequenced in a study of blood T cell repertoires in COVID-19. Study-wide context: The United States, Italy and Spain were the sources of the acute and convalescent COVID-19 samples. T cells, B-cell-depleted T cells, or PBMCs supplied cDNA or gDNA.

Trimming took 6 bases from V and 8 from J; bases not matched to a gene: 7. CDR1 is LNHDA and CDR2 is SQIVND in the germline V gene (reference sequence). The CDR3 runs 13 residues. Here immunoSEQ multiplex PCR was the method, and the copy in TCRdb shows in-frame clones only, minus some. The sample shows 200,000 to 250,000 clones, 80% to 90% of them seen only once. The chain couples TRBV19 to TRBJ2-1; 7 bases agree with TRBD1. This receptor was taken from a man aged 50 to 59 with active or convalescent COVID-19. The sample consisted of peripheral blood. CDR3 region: CASSLIDRDEQFF. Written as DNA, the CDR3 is TGTGCCAGTAGCCTAATAGACAGGGATGAGCAGTTCTTC.